The 10 T cell receptor beta chains below come from one sample, sequenced in a study of long-term antiretroviral therapy in people with HIV. Running of the v3.0 immunoSEQ assay took place at survey level. Here immunoSEQ multiplex PCR was the method, and the copy in TCRdb shows in-frame clones only, minus some. The table includes more than 15,000 clones, approximately 91% detected once. The sequences come from unsorted PBMCs, collected 0.6 years after starting antiretroviral therapy. All receptors derive from a woman in her thirties or forties with HIV.

As concerns this clone: The same CDR3 is also encoded by other DNA sequences in this sample. The rearrangement joins TRBV5-4 to TRBJ2-3; possibly TRBD1 for D (6 bases). The CDR3 has 16 residues. Between the trimmed V and J ends, which lost 0 bases and 1 base, there was a span of 12 bases. Germline V gene lookup returns CDR1 SGHNT and CDR2 YYREEE (reference sequence). The CDR3 sequence is CASSLEPRGGTDTQYF. DNA of the CDR3: TGTGCCAGCAGCTTGGAGCCCAGGGGCGGCACAGATACGCAGTATTTT.

The V and J genes are TRBV10-3 and TRBJ1-1; 10 positions match TRBD1. V shed 4 bases, J shed 1 base, and the junction held 0 bases outside the gene matches. CDR3 length equals 14 residues. Germline V gene data show CDR1 as ENHRY and CDR2 as SYGVKD. The CDR3 reads CAISGTGGNTEAFF. Written as DNA, the CDR3 is TGTGCCATCAGTGGGACAGGGGGGAACACTGAAGCTTTCTTT.

The chain combines TRBV27 with TRBJ2-1; TRBD1 matches at 7 bases. The CDR3 runs 16 residues. Trimming took 5 bases from V and 3 from J; bases not matched to a gene: 10. The germline V gene encodes CDR1 MNHEY and CDR2 SMNVEV (reference sequence). The CDR3: CASSPNRDSFYNEQFF. As DNA, the CDR3 is TGTGCCAGCAGTCCGAACCGGGACAGTTTCTACAATGAGCAGTTCTTC.

The V call is TRBV4-3, the J call TRBJ2-7, with D hard to call. V lost 2 bases and J lost 0, with 5 bases in between. Per the germline V gene, CDR1 is LGHNA and CDR2 is YSLEER. CDR3 length: 13 amino acids. In DNA form, the CDR3 reads TGCGCCAGCAGCCAATCCAGCTCCTACGAGCAGTACTTC. This codes for CASSQSSSYEQYF.

The chain joins TRBV5-1 to TRBJ2-5, with D hard to call. Trimming removed 0 bases from V and 4 bases from J, with 7 bases in between. Germline V gene lookup returns CDR1 SGHRS and CDR2 YFSETQ. The CDR3 has 13 residues. This CDR3 is CASSLATGETQYF. The DNA for the CDR3 is TGCGCCAGCAGCTTGGCCACTGGAGAGACCCAGTACTTC.

V and J are TRBV11-2 and TRBJ2-4; weak D call: TRBD2 (5 bases). The germline CDR1 and CDR2 sequences are SGHAT and FQNNGV. V was trimmed by 0 bases and J by 9 bases, leaving 15 bases between them. The CDR3 totals 15 residues. CDR3 amino acids: CASSLEMDSGFIQYF. The CDR3 nucleotides read TGTGCCAGCAGCTTAGAGATGGACTCTGGTTTCATTCAGTACTTC.

This clone was seen a single time. V and J are TRBV29-1 and TRBJ1-2, with TRBD1 matching 9 bases. This CDR3 has 15 amino acids. J gave up 3 bases and V 1 base, and 6 bases lay outside the gene matches. CDR1 SQVTM and CDR2 ANQGSEA come from the germline V gene. CDR3 nucleotide sequence: TGCAGCGTTGAAGTAGAACAGGGGGCCTACTATGGCTACACCTTC. It codes for CSVEVEQGAYYGYTF.

This clone was detected only once. This chain uses TRBV5-1 with TRBJ1-1, with TRBD1 identical over 7 bases. This CDR3 spans 13 amino acids. With 2 bases clipped from V and 5 bases from J, the junction kept 3 bases outside the gene matches. Germline V gene data show CDR1 as SGHRS and CDR2 as YFSETQ. The CDR3 coding sequence is TGCGCCAGCAGCTTCAGACAGGGAACTGAAGCTTTCTTT. Its translation: CASSFRQGTEAFF.

This chain uses TRBV15 with TRBJ2-2; 10 positions match TRBD1. The germline gives CDR1 LNHNV, CDR2 YYDKDF (reference sequence). V dropped 5 bases and J dropped 6; count of bases not matched to a gene: 15. The CDR3 runs to 18 residues. The CDR3 coding sequence is TGTGCCACCAGCGCGCGGAAGCCGGGACAGGGGATTTCCGGGGAGCTGTTTTTT. As protein: CATSARKPGQGISGELFF. Based on the CDR3 plus reference TRBV15 and TRBJ2-2, the full variable domain is DAMVIQNPRYQVTQFGKPVTLSCSQTLNHNVMYWYQQKSSQAPKLLFHYYDKDFNNEADTPDNFQSRRPNTSFCFLDIRSPGLGDTAMYLCATSARKPGQGISGELFFGEGSRLTVL.

The chain is built from TRBV5-1 and TRBJ1-2; D is undetermined. CDR1 and CDR2 (germline): SGHRS, YFSETQ. The CDR3 is 11 amino acids. V was clipped by 10 bases and J by 3 bases, with 10 bases between them. DNA for the CDR3: TGCGCCTCCGGCGGGGACTATGGCTACACCTTC. Translating gives CASGGDYGYTF.